A selection of T cell receptor beta chains follows, all from one sample in a study of cytomegalovirus exposure and HLA in healthy donors. The method was immunoSEQ multiplex PCR; TCRdb's version includes in-frame clones alone and lacks a portion of them. The sample lists approximately 100,000 clones; 85% were seen once. The sample was PBMCs. The source is a man aged 40-55 years in good health and CMV-seropositive. CDR3s include the opening cysteine and the closing phenylalanine or tryptophan. A D gene is named only where the DNA matches it firmly. The listing skips clone size in some rows; elsewhere it reads once, few, many or a size class.

j_gene,abundance,d_gene,v_gene,CDR3aa,CDR3nt
TRBJ1-4,-,-,TRBV5-4,CASSLGQQEKLFF,TGTGCCAGCAGTTTAGGACAACAGGAAAAACTGTTTTTT
TRBJ2-3,-,TRBD2,TRBV19,CASRGRERSDTQYF,TGTGCCAGTAGAGGGCGGGAGAGATCAGATACGCAGTATTTT
TRBJ2-1,-,-,TRBV19,CASSKQDNEQFF,TGTGCCAGTAGCAAACAAGACAATGAGCAGTTCTTC
TRBJ1-1,-,-,TRBV15,CATSRDIGRENTEAFF,TGTGCCACCAGCAGAGATATCGGGAGAGAGAACACTGAAGCTTTCTTT
TRBJ1-4,-,-,TRBV6-1,CASSELVQGGKLFF,TGTGCCAGCAGTGAATTGGTTCAGGGCGGAAAACTGTTTTTT
TRBJ1-5,-,-,TRBV6-1,CASSGTFNQPQHF,TGTGCCAGCAGTGGGACATTTAATCAGCCCCAGCATTTT
TRBJ2-7,-,-,TRBV30,CAWSVLRRQSIYEQYF,TGTGCCTGGAGTGTACTCAGGCGACAGTCCATCTACGAGCAGTACTTC
TRBJ2-6,-,-,TRBV5-8,CASSFWAPSGANVLTF,TGTGCCAGCAGCTTCTGGGCCCCCTCTGGGGCCAACGTCCTGACTTTC
TRBJ1-4,-,-,TRBV5-6,CASSQDSTNEKLFF,TGTGCCAGCAGCCAAGACAGTACTAATGAAAAACTGTTTTTT
TRBJ1-6,-,-,TRBV14,CASSQTQYNSPLHF,TGTGCCAGCAGCCAAACACAGTATAATTCACCCCTCCACTTT
TRBJ2-3,once,TRBD1,TRBV11-3,CASTPGQALTDTQYF,TGTGCCAGCACCCCCGGACAGGCCTTGACAGATACGCAGTATTTT
TRBJ1-2,-,-,TRBV7-9,CASSSTGYGYTF,TGTGCCAGCAGCTCGACAGGCTATGGCTACACCTTC
TRBJ2-1,once,TRBD1,TRBV10-2,CASMKDRGIEQFF,TGCGCCAGTATGAAGGACAGGGGGATTGAGCAGTTCTTC
TRBJ2-7,few,-,TRBV6-1,CASSLSGNTGEQYF,TGTGCCAGCAGCCTTTCAGGGAATACCGGCGAGCAGTACTTC
TRBJ2-5,-,-,TRBV9,CASSVDIAREETQYF,TGTGCCAGCAGCGTAGATATTGCCAGGGAAGAGACCCAGTACTTC
TRBJ1-2,-,-,TRBV5-1,CASSLALNDGNYGYTF,TGCGCCAGCAGCTTGGCCCTAAACGACGGGAACTATGGCTACACCTTC
TRBJ2-3,-,TRBD1,TRBV5-1,CASSSGQGGADTQYF,TGCGCCAGCAGCTCGGGACAGGGAGGCGCAGATACGCAGTATTTT
TRBJ2-3,-,TRBD2,TRBV7-6,CASSPGSGGARDTQYF,TGTGCCAGCAGCCCAGGATCCGGGGGGGCGAGAGATACGCAGTATTTT
TRBJ1-3,-,-,TRBV10-1,CASSEVPGSSGNTIYF,TGCGCCAGCAGTGAGGTGCCGGGTAGCTCTGGAAACACCATATATTTT
TRBJ2-1,-,TRBD2,TRBV9,CASSVYSGGAFEQFF,TGTGCCAGCAGCGTATATAGCGGGGGGGCGTTTGAGCAGTTCTTC
TRBJ2-3,-,TRBD1,TRBV10-1,CASSDTGGADTQYF,TGCGCCAGCAGTGACACAGGGGGTGCAGATACGCAGTATTTT
TRBJ2-3,-,TRBD2,TRBV11-1,CASSSREGRADTQYF,TGTGCCAGCAGCTCTCGGGAGGGGAGGGCAGATACGCAGTATTTT
TRBJ1-5,-,-,TRBV19,CASSIDPSGGQPQHF,TGTGCCAGTAGTATAGATCCATCGGGGGGTCAGCCCCAGCATTTT
TRBJ1-2,-,-,TRBV7-9,CASSLVAAGYTF,TGTGCCAGCAGCTTAGTGGCGGCCGGCTACACCTTC
TRBJ2-1,-,-,TRBV12-2,CASRKPLFEGDEQFF,TGTGCAAGTCGCAAACCACTATTTGAAGGCGATGAGCAGTTCTTC
TRBJ1-2,-,-,TRBV28,CASSLNLRGYTF,TGTGCCAGCAGTTTGAACCTGCGTGGCTACACCTTC
TRBJ2-7,-,TRBD2,TRBV7-6,CASSLGTSGRVYEQYF,TGTGCCAGCAGCTTAGGGACTAGCGGGAGGGTGTACGAGCAGTACTTC
TRBJ2-2,-,TRBD1,TRBV6-5,CASRPGQTNTGELFF,TGTGCCAGCAGGCCGGGACAGACGAACACCGGGGAGCTGTTTTTT
TRBJ2-1,few,TRBD2,TRBV29-1,CSVELAGGVSEQFF,TGCAGCGTCGAACTAGCGGGAGGGGTTAGTGAGCAGTTCTTC
TRBJ1-4,-,-,TRBV28,CASSPGGRGAGEKLFF,TGTGCCAGCAGTCCTGGGGGCAGGGGCGCAGGTGAAAAACTGTTTTTT
TRBJ2-7,-,TRBD2,TRBV5-4,CASSLGLADYEQYF,TGTGCCAGCAGCTTGGGACTAGCGGATTACGAGCAGTACTTC
TRBJ1-3,-,-,TRBV6-5,CASSLNSPGNTIYF,TGTGCCAGCAGTCTGAACTCCCCTGGAAACACCATATATTTT
TRBJ1-4,-,TRBD1,TRBV4-2,CASSQVGQGALGEKLFF,TGTGCCAGCAGCCAAGTGGGACAGGGGGCTTTGGGGGAAAAACTGTTTTTT
TRBJ2-7,-,-,TRBV7-9,CSSSLGEEQVFYEQYF,TGTTCCAGCAGCTTAGGGGAGGAACAGGTGTTTTACGAGCAGTACTTC
TRBJ2-5,-,-,TRBV27,CASRLGGGRVETQYF,TGTGCCAGCAGACTGGGAGGGGGGCGGGTAGAGACCCAGTACTTC
TRBJ1-1,once,-,TRBV5-5,CASSRGQMSTMNTEAFF,TGTGCCAGCAGCCGAGGACAGATGAGTACCATGAACACTGAAGCTTTCTTT
TRBJ1-2,-,TRBD1,TRBV7-9,CASSLALGTGDGYTF,TGTGCCAGCAGCTTAGCTCTCGGGACAGGGGATGGCTACACCTTC
TRBJ1-3,-,-,TRBV11-2,CASSPDRGNTIYF,TGTGCCAGCAGCCCCGACAGGGGAAACACCATATATTTT
TRBJ2-5,-,TRBD1,TRBV29-1,CSVGRQGILGETQYF,TGCAGCGTTGGTAGACAGGGCATCCTAGGGGAGACCCAGTACTTC
TRBJ1-5,-,-,TRBV2,CASSDRSNQPQHF,TGTGCCAGCAGCGACAGAAGCAATCAGCCCCAGCATTTT
TRBJ2-1,few,TRBD1,TRBV7-9,CASSNRGLYNEQFF,TGTGCCAGCAGCAACAGGGGGCTTTACAATGAGCAGTTCTTC
TRBJ2-7,-,-,TRBV6-1,CASSEGRYEQYF,TGTGCCAGCAGTGAAGGGAGGTACGAGCAGTACTTC